This T cell receptor (beta chain) was recovered during a study of radiotherapy plus CTLA-4 blockade in lung cancer. This CDR3 contains 15 residues. CDR1 SNHLY and CDR2 FYNNEI come from the germline V gene. V was cut by 5 bases and J by 0 bases, with 11 bases left in between. Method: immunoSEQ multiplex PCR; TCRdb's copy keeps in-frame clones and lacks some. Of around 65,000 clones listed, approximately 80% are singletons. This chain joins TRBV2 and TRBJ1-3; no clear D. The clonotype originates from a human donor with non-small cell lung cancer who had a complete response to radiotherapy plus ipilimumab. Sequenced here: peripheral blood, sampled from a patient treated with radiotherapy plus ipilimumab. CDR3 residues: CASSRTVSSGNTIYF. The DNA for the CDR3 is TGTGCCAGCAGTCGGACCGTAAGCTCTGGAAACACCATATATTTT.